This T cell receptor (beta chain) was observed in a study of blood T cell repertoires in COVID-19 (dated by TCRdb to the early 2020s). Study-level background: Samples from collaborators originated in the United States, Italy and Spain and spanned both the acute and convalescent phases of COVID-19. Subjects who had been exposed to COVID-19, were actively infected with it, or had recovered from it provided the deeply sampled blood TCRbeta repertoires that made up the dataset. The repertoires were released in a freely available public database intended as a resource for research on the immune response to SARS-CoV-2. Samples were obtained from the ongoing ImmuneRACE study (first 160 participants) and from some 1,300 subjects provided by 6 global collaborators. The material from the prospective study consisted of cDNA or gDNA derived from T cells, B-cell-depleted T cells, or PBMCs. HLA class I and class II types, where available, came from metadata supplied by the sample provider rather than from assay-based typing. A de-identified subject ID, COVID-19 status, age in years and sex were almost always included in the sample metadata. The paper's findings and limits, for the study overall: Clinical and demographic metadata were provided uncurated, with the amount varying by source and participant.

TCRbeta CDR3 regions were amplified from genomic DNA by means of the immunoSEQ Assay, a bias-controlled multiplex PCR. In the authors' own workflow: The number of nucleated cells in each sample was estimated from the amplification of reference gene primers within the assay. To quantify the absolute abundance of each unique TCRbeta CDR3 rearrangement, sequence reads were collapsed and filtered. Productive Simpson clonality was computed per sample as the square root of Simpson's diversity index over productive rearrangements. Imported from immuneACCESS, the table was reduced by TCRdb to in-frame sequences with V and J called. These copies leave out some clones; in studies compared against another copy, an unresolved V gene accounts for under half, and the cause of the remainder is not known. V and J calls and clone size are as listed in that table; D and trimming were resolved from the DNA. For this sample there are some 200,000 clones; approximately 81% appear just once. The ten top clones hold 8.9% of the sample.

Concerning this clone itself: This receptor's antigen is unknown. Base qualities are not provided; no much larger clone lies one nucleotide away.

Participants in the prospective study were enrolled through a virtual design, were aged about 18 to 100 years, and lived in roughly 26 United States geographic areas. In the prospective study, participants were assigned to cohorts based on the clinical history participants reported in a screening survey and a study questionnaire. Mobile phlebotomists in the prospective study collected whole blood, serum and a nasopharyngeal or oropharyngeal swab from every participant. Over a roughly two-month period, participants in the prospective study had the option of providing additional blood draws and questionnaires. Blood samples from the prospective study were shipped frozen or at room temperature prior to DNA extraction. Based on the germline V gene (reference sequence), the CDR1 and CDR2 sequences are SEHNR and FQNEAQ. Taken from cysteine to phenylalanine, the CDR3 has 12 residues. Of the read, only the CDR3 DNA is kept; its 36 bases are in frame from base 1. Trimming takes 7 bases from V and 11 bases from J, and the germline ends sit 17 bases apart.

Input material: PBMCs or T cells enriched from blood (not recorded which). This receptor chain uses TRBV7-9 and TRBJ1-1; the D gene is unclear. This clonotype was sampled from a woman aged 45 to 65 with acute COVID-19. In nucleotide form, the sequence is TGTGCCAGCAACCACCCCCCGAGGGTGGCTTTCTTT. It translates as CASNHPPRVAFF.